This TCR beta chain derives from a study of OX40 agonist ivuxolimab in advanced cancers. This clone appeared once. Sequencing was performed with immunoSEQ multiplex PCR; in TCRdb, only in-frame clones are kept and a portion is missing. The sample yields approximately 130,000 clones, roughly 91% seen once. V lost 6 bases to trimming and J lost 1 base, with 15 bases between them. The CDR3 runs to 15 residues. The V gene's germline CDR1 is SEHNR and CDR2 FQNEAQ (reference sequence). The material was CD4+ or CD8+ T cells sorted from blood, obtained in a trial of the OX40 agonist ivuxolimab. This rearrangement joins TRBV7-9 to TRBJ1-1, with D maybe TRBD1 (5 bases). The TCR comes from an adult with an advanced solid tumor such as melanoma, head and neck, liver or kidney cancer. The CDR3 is CASSAALGGNTEAFF. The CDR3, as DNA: TGTGCCAGCAGTGCCGCTCTCGGGGGGAACACTGAAGCTTTCTTT.